The T cell receptor beta chain under discussion was sequenced for a study of T cell responses to AZD1222 COVID-19 vaccine. General observations from the study: Recipients of two AZD1222 doses showed rising Spike-specific TCR breadth and depth.

Germline-derived CDR1 and CDR2 are SGHRS and YFSETQ. The CDR3 consists of 17 residues. The J segment lost 1 base and the V segment lost 4 bases, leaving 13 bases of the junction unmatched. There are a few counts of this clone. Its cognate antigen is unknown. The data were produced by immunoSEQ multiplex PCR, yet TCRdb's version contains in-frame clones alone and is incomplete. The profile shows over 150,000 clones, under 95% of them singletons. V is TRBV5-1 and J is TRBJ2-5; 7 nucleotides line up with TRBD1. This material consisted of peripheral blood, taken on day 0 of AZD1222 vaccination. This receptor was identified in an adult in good health. This CDR3 is CASSPTTGVSGQETQYF. CDR3 bases: TGCGCCAGCAGCCCAACCACAGGGGTCAGCGGCCAAGAGACCCAGTACTTC.